The source of this T cell receptor (beta chain) is a study of blood T cells in healthy people across ages. About the research overall: T cells yielded about one barcoded beta molecule per two cells through template switching.

Then a second PCR, running roughly 6 to 11 cycles, was carried out with a sample-barcoded 5' primer and a J-beta primer mix. MiXCR, applied by TCRdb to the 5' RACE reads, yields one record per CDR3 protein. The table lists about 750,000 distinct CDR3 sequences, less than 70% of them singletons. All donors came from Russia, were Caucasian and healthy, and spanned ages roughly 6 to 95. Germline V gene data show CDR1 as SEHNR and CDR2 as FQNEAQ (reference sequence). The CDR3 contains 15 residues. Deletions cut 0 bases from V and 4 bases from J, with 12 bases between. The sequence came from a man older than 75 in good health. This chain connects TRBV7-9 to TRBJ1-2, with D unclear. The material sequenced was blood. As DNA, the CDR3 is TGTGCCAGCAGCTTAGCTGTTGCAGCGACCTATGGCTACACCTTC. Encoded protein: CASSLAVAATYGYTF. The full variable domain, its missing parts supplied by reference TRBV7-9 and TRBJ1-2, is DTGVSQNPRHKITKRGQNVTFRCDPISEHNRLYWYRQTLGQGPEFLTYFQNEAQLEKSRLLSDRFSAERPKGSFSTLEIQRTEQGDSAMYLCASSLAVAATYGYTFGSGTRLTVV.